This T cell receptor (beta chain) is from a study of blood T cell repertoires in COVID-19 (dated by TCRdb to 2020 to 2021). The study in broad terms: The collaborator samples originated in the United States, Italy and Spain and spanned the acute and convalescent phases of COVID-19. The prospective study material was composed of cDNA or gDNA derived from T cells, B-cell-depleted T cells, or PBMCs. The dataset comprised deeply sampled blood TCRbeta repertoires from subjects exposed to, actively infected with, or recovered from COVID-19. The repertoires were released in a freely available public database meant as a resource for research on the immune response to SARS-CoV-2. Samples came from the ongoing ImmuneRACE study (first 160 participants) plus 1,254 subjects from 6 global collaborators. A de-identified subject ID, COVID-19 status, age in years and sex were almost always included in the sample metadata. HLA class I and class II types, where available, came from metadata supplied by the sample provider rather than from assay-based typing. What the work shows at the level of the full study, not this receptor alone: Clinical and demographic metadata were provided uncurated, with the amount varying by source and participant.

Concerning this clone: Its antigen specificity is not known. No quality values exist for individual bases; no much larger clone is one base distant.

Whole blood was collected in K2EDTA tubes by collaborating institutions according to the institutions' own protocols. For TCRbeta analysis, collaborator samples were shipped as frozen whole blood, as isolated PBMCs, or as DNA extracted from either sample type. TCRbeta CDR3 regions were amplified from genomic DNA by means of the immunoSEQ Assay, a bias-controlled multiplex PCR. In the authors' own workflow: Nucleated cell counts per sample were estimated from amplification of reference gene primers within the assay. To quantify the absolute abundance of each unique TCRbeta CDR3 rearrangement, sequence reads were collapsed and filtered. For each sample, productive Simpson clonality was calculated as the square root of Simpson's diversity index across productive rearrangements. TCRdb retrieved this table from immuneACCESS and kept in-frame rearrangements only. Not all clones are present; in checked studies, unresolved V genes account for under half, and no reason is known for the remainder. That table is the source of V, J and clone size, and D and trimming were worked out from the DNA. The sample records about 170,000 clones, 88% of which are singletons. Roughly 25% of the sample belongs to the ten largest clones.

V sheds 8 bases and J sheds 5 bases, leaving 15 bases between their ends. The cysteine opens and the phenylalanine closes a CDR3 of 13 amino acids. The sequence is cut down to CDR3 DNA, 39 bases in frame from base 1. The germline V gene (reference sequence) sets CDR1 to LNHDA and CDR2 to SQIVND. In this chain, TRBV19 is recombined with TRBJ1-1; the D gene is perhaps TRBD1, from 6 matching bases. The receptor comes from a man between 60 and 75 years old with acute or convalescent COVID-19. Specimen: peripheral blood. The DNA sequence is given as TGTGCCAGTGAGACGGTCAGGGGTACTGAAGCTTTCTTT. This codes for CASETVRGTEAFF. The CDR3 plus the reference TRBV19 and TRBJ1-1 genes for the other parts give the full variable domain: DGGITQSPKYLFRKEGQNVTLSCEQNLNHDAMYWYRQDPGQGLRLIYYSQIVNDFQKGDIAEGYSVSREKKESFPLTVTSAQKNPTAFYLCASETVRGTEAFFGQGTRLTVV.